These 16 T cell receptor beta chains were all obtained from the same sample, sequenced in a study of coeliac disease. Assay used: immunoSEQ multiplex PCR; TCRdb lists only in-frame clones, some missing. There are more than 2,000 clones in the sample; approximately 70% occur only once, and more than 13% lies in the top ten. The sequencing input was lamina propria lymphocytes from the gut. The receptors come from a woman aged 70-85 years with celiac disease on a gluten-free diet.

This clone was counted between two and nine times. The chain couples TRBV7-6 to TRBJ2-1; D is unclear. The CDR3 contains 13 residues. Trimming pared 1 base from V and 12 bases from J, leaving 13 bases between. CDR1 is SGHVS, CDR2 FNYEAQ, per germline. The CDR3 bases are TGTGCCAGCAGCTTAGGGGTGGAAACGGGGCAGTTCTTC. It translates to CASSLGVETGQFF.

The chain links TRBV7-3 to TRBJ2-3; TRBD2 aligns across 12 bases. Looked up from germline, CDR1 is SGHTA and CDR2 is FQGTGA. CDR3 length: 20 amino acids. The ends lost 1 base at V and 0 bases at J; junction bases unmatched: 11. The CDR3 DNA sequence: TGTGCCAGCAGCTTAATAGGGCTAGCGGGAGGGTTCCAGAGCACAGATACGCAGTATTTT. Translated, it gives CASSLIGLAGGFQSTDTQYF. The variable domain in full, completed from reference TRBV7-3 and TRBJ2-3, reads GAGVSQTPSNKVTEKGKYVELRCDPISGHTALYWYRQSLGQGPEFLIYFQGTGAADDSGLPNDRFFAVRPEGSVSTLKIQRTERGDSAVYLCASSLIGLAGGFQSTDTQYFGPGTRLTVL.

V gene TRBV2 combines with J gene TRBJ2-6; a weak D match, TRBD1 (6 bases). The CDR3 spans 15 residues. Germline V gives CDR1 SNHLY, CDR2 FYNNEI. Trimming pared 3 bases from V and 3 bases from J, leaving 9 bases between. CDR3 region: CASSDQGSGANVLTF. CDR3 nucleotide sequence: TGTGCCAGCAGTGACCAGGGGAGTGGGGCCAACGTCCTGACTTTC.

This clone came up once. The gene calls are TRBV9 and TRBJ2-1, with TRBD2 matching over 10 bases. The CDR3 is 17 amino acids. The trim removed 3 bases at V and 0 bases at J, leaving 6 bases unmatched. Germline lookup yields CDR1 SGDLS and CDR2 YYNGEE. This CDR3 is CASSGTSGWGSYNEQFF. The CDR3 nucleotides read TGTGCCAGCAGCGGGACTAGCGGATGGGGCTCCTACAATGAGCAGTTCTTC.

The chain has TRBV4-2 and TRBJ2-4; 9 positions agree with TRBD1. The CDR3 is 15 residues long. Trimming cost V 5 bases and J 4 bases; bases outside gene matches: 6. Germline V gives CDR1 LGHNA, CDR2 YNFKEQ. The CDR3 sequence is CASSSTGTGKNIQYF. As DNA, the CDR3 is TGTGCCAGCAGCTCGACCGGGACAGGGAAAAACATTCAGTACTTC.

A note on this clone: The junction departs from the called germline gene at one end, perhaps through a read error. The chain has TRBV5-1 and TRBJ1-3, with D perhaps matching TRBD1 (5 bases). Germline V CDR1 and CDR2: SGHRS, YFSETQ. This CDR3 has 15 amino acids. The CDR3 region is CASSEQGSSGNTIYF. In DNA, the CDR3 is TGTGCCAGCAGCGAGCAGGGTAGCTCTGGAAACACCATATATTTT.

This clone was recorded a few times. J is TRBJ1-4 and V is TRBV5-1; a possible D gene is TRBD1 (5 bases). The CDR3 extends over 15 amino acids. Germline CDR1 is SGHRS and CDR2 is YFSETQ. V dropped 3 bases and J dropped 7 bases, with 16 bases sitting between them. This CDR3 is CASSSQGGGSEKLFF. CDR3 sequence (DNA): TGCGCCAGCAGCTCCCAGGGAGGAGGGTCTGAAAAACTGTTTTTT.

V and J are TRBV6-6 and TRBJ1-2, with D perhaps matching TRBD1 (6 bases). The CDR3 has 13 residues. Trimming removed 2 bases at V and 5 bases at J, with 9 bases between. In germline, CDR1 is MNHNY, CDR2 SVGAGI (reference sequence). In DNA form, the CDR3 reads TGTGCCAGCAGTTACAGGGGGGGGTATGGCTACACCTTC. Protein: CASSYRGGYGYTF.

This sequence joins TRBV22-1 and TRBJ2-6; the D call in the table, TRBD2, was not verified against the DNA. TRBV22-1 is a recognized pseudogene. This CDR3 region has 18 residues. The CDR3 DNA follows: TGTCCTGGGAGTCCGGGAAGAAGCGAACAAAGTCGGGCCAACGTCCTGACTTTC. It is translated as CPGSPGRSEQSRANVLTF.

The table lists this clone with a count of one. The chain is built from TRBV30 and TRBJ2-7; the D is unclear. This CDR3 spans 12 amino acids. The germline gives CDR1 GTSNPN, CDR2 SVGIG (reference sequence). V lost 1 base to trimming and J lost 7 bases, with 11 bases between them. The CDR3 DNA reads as TGTGCCTGGAGTGGTCGTGAGGCTGAGCAGTACTTC. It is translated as CAWSGREAEQYF.

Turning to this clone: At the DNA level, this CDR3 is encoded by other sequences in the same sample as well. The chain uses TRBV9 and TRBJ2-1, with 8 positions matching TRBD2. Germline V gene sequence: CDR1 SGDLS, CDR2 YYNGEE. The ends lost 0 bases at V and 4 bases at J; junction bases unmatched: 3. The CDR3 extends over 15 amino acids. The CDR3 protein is CASSVDSGRYNEQFF. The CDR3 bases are TGTGCCAGCAGCGTAGACAGCGGGAGATACAATGAGCAGTTCTTC.

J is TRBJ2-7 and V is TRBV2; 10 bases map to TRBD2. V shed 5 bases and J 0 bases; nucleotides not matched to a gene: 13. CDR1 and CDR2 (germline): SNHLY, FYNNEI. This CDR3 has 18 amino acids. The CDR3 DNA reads TGTGCCAGCAGTCCGTGGCTAGCGGGGGCCCTAAGCTCCTACGAGCAGTACTTC. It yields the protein CASSPWLAGALSSYEQYF.

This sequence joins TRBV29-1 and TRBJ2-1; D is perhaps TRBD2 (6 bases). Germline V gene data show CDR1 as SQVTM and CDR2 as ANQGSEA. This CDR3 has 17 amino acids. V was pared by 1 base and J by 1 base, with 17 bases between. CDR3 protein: CSVEGSMAGFSYNEQFF. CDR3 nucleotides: TGCAGCGTTGAAGGAAGTATGGCGGGGTTTTCCTACAATGAGCAGTTCTTC.

CDR3 bases: TGTGCCAGCAGCTTAGATAGCGGGGGCCAAGAGACCCAGTACTTC. Amino acid sequence: CASSLDSGGQETQYF. V is TRBV11-2 and J is TRBJ2-5, with TRBD2 matching 9 bases. After removal of 0 bases from V and 1 base from J, the junction contained 0 bases not matched to a gene. CDR3 length equals 15 residues. From germline, CDR1 is SGHAT and CDR2 FQNNGV.

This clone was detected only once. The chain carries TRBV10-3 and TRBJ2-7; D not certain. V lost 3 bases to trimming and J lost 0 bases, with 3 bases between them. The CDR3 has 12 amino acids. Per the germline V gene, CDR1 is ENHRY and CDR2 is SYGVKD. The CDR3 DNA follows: TGTGCCATCAGTGACAGCTCCTACGAGCAGTACTTC. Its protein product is CAISDSSYEQYF.

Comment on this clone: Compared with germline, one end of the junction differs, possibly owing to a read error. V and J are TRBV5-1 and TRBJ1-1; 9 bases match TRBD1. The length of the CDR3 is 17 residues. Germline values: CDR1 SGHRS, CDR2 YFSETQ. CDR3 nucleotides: TGTGCCAGCAGCACGACGGGACCGGGACAGGGTCACACTGAAGCTTTCTTT. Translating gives CASSTTGPGQGHTEAFF.